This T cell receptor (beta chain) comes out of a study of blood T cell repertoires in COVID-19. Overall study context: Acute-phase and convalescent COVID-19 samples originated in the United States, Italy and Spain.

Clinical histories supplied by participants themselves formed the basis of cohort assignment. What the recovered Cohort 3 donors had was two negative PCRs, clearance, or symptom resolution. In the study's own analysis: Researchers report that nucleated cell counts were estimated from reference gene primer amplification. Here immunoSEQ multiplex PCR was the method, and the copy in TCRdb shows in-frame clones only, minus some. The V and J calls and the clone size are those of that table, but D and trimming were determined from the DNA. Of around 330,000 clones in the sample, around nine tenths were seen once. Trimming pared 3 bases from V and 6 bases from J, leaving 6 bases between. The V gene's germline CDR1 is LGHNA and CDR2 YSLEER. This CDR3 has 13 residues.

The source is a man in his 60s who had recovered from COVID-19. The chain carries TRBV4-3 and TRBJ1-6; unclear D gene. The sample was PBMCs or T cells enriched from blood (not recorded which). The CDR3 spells CASSQEPNSPLHF. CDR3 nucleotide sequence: TGCGCCAGCAGCCAGGAGCCTAATTCACCCCTCCACTTT.